This passage covers 5 T cell receptor beta chains from one sample sequenced in a study of neurological immune-mediated disorders. Using its own MiXCR run on the 5' RACE reads, TCRdb lists one record per CDR3 protein. The table lists 40,000 to 45,000 distinct CDR3 sequences, about an eighth of them singletons. Sequencing used PBMCs. These receptors originate from a female donor in good health.

This clonotype was observed once. Compared with germline, one end of the junction differs, possibly owing to a read error. The chain is built from TRBV7-9 and TRBJ2-3; D possibly corresponds to TRBD1 (7 bases). The germline CDR1 and CDR2 sequences are SEHNR and FQNEAQ (reference sequence). This CDR3 has 15 residues. CDR3 amino acids: CASSFGGQSTDTQYF. CDR3 DNA sequence: TGTGCCAGCAGCTTCGGGGGACAGAGCACAGATACACAGTATTTT.

CDR3: CSVEEAVYGYTF. DNA of the CDR3: TGCAGCGTTGAAGAGGCAGTCTATGGCTACACCTTC. The gene calls are TRBV29-1 and TRBJ1-2; D remains ambiguous. CDR3 length equals 12 residues. Germline-derived CDR1 and CDR2 are SQVTM and ANQGSEA. Trimming shortened V by 0 bases and J by 4 bases, and 6 bases separated the two germline ends.

This clonotype was counted many times. The chain couples TRBV6-1 to TRBJ1-4; 8 bases are a match to TRBD1. The V segment lost 6 bases and the J segment 0 bases; nucleotides outside the gene matches: 3. Germline V lookup: CDR1 MNHNS, CDR2 SASEGT. The CDR3 consists of 15 residues. CDR3 amino acids: CASRDRGATNEKLFF. Written as DNA, the CDR3 is TGTGCCAGCAGAGACAGGGGAGCAACTAATGAAAAACTGTTTTTT.

The chain recombines TRBV25-1 with TRBJ2-2; perhaps TRBD2 as D (6 bases). This CDR3 spans 15 amino acids. V lost 4 bases, J lost 1 base, and 10 bases lay in between. Germline CDR1 reads MGHDK; CDR2 reads SYGVNS. This CDR3 reads CASSVIGGNTGELFF. The CDR3, as DNA: TGTGCCAGCAGTGTAATCGGGGGGAACACCGGGGAGCTGTTTTTT.

This clonotype has a count of ten or more. This sequence joins TRBV5-1 and TRBJ1-1, with D unresolved. The CDR3 has 15 amino acids. With 5 bases removed from V and 6 bases from J, the gap between germline ends came to 20 bases. Looked up from germline, CDR1 is SGHRS and CDR2 is YFSETQ. CDR3 loop: CASSGSRALGPEAFF. The CDR3 coding sequence is TGCGCCAGCAGTGGGTCGAGGGCATTAGGCCCTGAAGCTTTCTTT. The whole variable domain, remainder taken from reference TRBV5-1 and TRBJ1-1, is KAGVTQTPRYLIKTRGQQVTLSCSPISGHRSVSWYQQTPGQGLQFLFEYFSETQRNKGNFPGRFSGRQFSNSRSEMNVSTLELGDSALYLCASSGSRALGPEAFFGQGTRLTVV.